These T cell receptor beta chains were read from a single sample in a study of cytomegalovirus exposure and HLA in healthy donors. Assay used: immunoSEQ multiplex PCR; TCRdb lists only in-frame clones, some missing. The repertoire holds 110,000 to 150,000 clones, with 85% to 90% as singletons. Sequencing input: PBMCs. These receptors all come from a woman aged 30 to 39 in good health and CMV-seropositive. CDR3s include the opening cysteine and the closing phenylalanine or tryptophan. Fields, in order: clone size, D gene, J gene, CDR3 length, V gene, CDR3 DNA, CDR3 protein. The D gene is left open where the match is weak. Clone size is stated in some rows and not others, as once, few, many or a class when expanded.

>.|.|TRBJ2-3|13|TRBV5-1
TGCGCCAGCAATGCCCCCCCGGTCGATACGCAGTATTTT
CASNAPPVDTQYF
>.|.|TRBJ2-5|14|TRBV29-1
TGCAGCGTTGAAGATACGGCAGGTTCAGAGACCCAGTACTTC
CSVEDTAGSETQYF
>.|TRBD1|TRBJ1-2|14|TRBV6-1
TGTGCCAGCAGTGCGGACAGGGGATTTTCGGACTACACCTTC
CASSADRGFSDYTF
>.|TRBD2|TRBJ2-3|14|TRBV5-1
TGCGCCAGCAACACCGGGACTACGACAGATACGCAGTATTTT
CASNTGTTTDTQYF
>once|.|TRBJ2-7|11|TRBV28
TGTGCCAGCAGTTCGGGTATCGAGCAGTACTTC
CASSSGIEQYF
>.|.|TRBJ2-2|13|TRBV6-1
TGTGCCAGCACGATCTTAGGAGCCGGGGAGCTGTTTTTT
CASTILGAGELFF
>.|.|TRBJ2-5|17|TRBV19
TGTGCCAGTAGTATAGGGGGCTCGGGGGGCCGGGTAGAGACCCAGTACTTC
CASSIGGSGGRVETQYF
>once|TRBD1|TRBJ1-5|15|TRBV6-5
TGTGCCAGCAGGCTTGACAGGGACCTAAATCAGCCCCAGCATTTT
CASRLDRDLNQPQHF
>once|.|TRBJ1-5|12|TRBV5-6
TGTGCCAGCAGCTTGGCAGATCAGCCCCAGCATTTT
CASSLADQPQHF
>.|.|TRBJ1-4|15|TRBV12-2
TGTGCAAGTCGCACGAGCCCGGGACTAGATGAAAAACTGTTTTTT
CASRTSPGLDEKLFF
>.|TRBD1|TRBJ1-1|14|TRBV5-1
TGCGCCAGCAGCTTTGACAGGGGGCGGACTGAAGCTTTCTTT
CASSFDRGRTEAFF
>.|TRBD1|TRBJ1-1|14|TRBV10-3
TGTGCCATCAGTGCGGGAACAGGGGGCACTGAAGCTTTCTTT
CAISAGTGGTEAFF
>.|TRBD1|TRBJ1-2|16|TRBV28
TGTGCCAGCAGCAAAAGACAGGGGGTGATGAACTATGGCTACACCTTC
CASSKRQGVMNYGYTF
>.|.|TRBJ2-5|12|TRBV2
TGTGCCAGCAGCTACCACCAAGAGACCCAGTACTTC
CASSYHQETQYF
>.|.|TRBJ2-2|17|TRBV2
TGTGCCAGCAGTGACCCGCGTTTCGGGAGGAACACCGGGGAGCTGTTTTTT
CASSDPRFGRNTGELFF
>.|.|TRBJ2-3|14|TRBV13
TGTGCCACCATAAAGGGGTGGGGCACAGATACGCAGTATTTT
CATIKGWGTDTQYF
>.|.|TRBJ2-7|13|TRBV7-8
TGTGCCAGCAGCTTATCTGCCGGGTCCGAGCAGTACTTC
CASSLSAGSEQYF
>once|.|TRBJ2-1|12|TRBV6-1
TGTGCCAGCAGTGAGGAGGGCCAAGAGCAGTTCTTC
CASSEEGQEQFF
>.|.|TRBJ1-2|16|TRBV5-6
TGTGCCAGCAGTCCCCCGGGACTCCTTTTAAGGGATGGCTACACCTTC
CASSPPGLLLRDGYTF
>once|TRBD1|TRBJ1-2|16|TRBV27
TGTGCCAGCAGTTCCTCCGGACAGGGGACTTCCTATGGCTACACCTTC
CASSSSGQGTSYGYTF
>.|TRBD1|TRBJ1-3|17|TRBV7-8
TGTGCCAGCAGCTTTCACATAGACAGGGGGTCTGGAAACACCATATATTTT
CASSFHIDRGSGNTIYF
>.|TRBD1|TRBJ2-2|16|TRBV19
TGTGCCAGTAGCCTCCAGGGACAGGGAAACACCGGGGAGCTGTTTTTT
CASSLQGQGNTGELFF
>.|.|TRBJ2-7|14|TRBV13
TGTGCCAGCAGCTTAGAGCGTACTACCTACGAGCAGTACTTC
CASSLERTTYEQYF
>once|TRBD1|TRBJ2-7|13|TRBV19
TGTGCCAGTAAAGGGACAGGGTCCTACGAGCAGTACTTC
CASKGTGSYEQYF
>.|.|TRBJ2-3|16|TRBV5-1
TGCGCCAGCAGCTTCGGGCGGGGCGGTGAGACAGATACGCAGTATTTT
CASSFGRGGETDTQYF
>few|.|TRBJ1-1|14|TRBV2
TGTGCCAGCAGTGAAGGGGAGGGGACGATTGCAGCTTTCTTT
CASSEGEGTIAAFF
>.|.|TRBJ2-3|14|TRBV7-8
TGTGCCAGCTCGGTAACTTCTAGCACAGATACGCAGTATTTT
CASSVTSSTDTQYF
>.|.|TRBJ1-3|15|TRBV5-8
TGTGCCAGCAGCTGGCGCGGGGGCCCTGGAAACACCATATATTTT
CASSWRGGPGNTIYF
>.|TRBD2|TRBJ2-1|15|TRBV5-1
TGCGCCAGCAGCTTATCTAGCGGGGGAAGCAATGAGCAGTTCTTC
CASSLSSGGSNEQFF
>.|TRBD1|TRBJ2-7|14|TRBV6-5
TGTGCCAGCAGTTACCGGGGACAGACCTACGAGCAGTACTTC
CASSYRGQTYEQYF
>few|TRBD2|TRBJ2-7|18|TRBV5-1
TGCGCCAGCAGCTCGGCCGGGACTAGCGGGAAGGCCTCCTACGAGCAGTACTTC
CASSSAGTSGKASYEQYF
>.|TRBD1|TRBJ1-6|15|TRBV5-1
TGCGCCAGCAGCTTGAAAGGGACAGATAATTCACCCCTCCACTTT
CASSLKGTDNSPLHF
>few|TRBD2|TRBJ2-1|16|TRBV28
TGTGCCAGCAGTTCCGGGACTAGCGGGCGAGGGGATGAGCAGTTCTTC
CASSSGTSGRGDEQFF
>once|.|TRBJ2-3|13|TRBV2
TGTGCCAGCAAGGCGGTTTACACAGATACGCAGTATTTT
CASKAVYTDTQYF
>.|.|TRBJ1-1|13|TRBV2
TGTGCCAGCAGCCTGGACAGGAACACTGAAGCTTTCTTT
CASSLDRNTEAFF
>.|.|TRBJ2-3|15|TRBV6-5
TGTGCCAGCAGTTCCTTGGGGGCGTTCCCAGATACGCAGTATTTT
CASSSLGAFPDTQYF
>.|TRBD2|TRBJ2-7|15|TRBV4-1
TGCGCCAGCAGCCAGAAGCGGGGAGCCTCCTACGAGCAGTACTTC
CASSQKRGASYEQYF
>.|.|TRBJ1-3|16|TRBV7-2
TGTGCCAGCAGCTTAGTGTTCACGAGCTCTGGAAACACCATATATTTT
CASSLVFTSSGNTIYF
>.|TRBD1|TRBJ2-7|15|TRBV5-1
TGCGCCAGCAGCTGGACTGCAGGGGGAGCCTACGAGCAGTACTTC
CASSWTAGGAYEQYF
>.|.|TRBJ2-1|12|TRBV18
TGTGCCAGCTCACCGCCGGGGGATGAGCAGTTCTTC
CASSPPGDEQFF
>once|.|TRBJ1-5|14|TRBV28
TGTGCCAGCAGGGCTGGGGGCTCCAATCAGCCCCAGCATTTT
CASRAGGSNQPQHF
>.|TRBD2|TRBJ2-7|16|TRBV10-2
TGCGCCAGCAGTGAGTCCCGAGCGGGAGGTCCCCACGAGCAGTACTTC
CASSESRAGGPHEQYF
>.|TRBD1|TRBJ1-1|15|TRBV7-9
TGTGCCAGCAGATCCAAAGACAGGGTGAACACTGAAGCTTTCTTT
CASRSKDRVNTEAFF
>once|TRBD1|TRBJ2-7|15|TRBV19
TGTGCCAGTAGTCGCTCGGGACAGGGACGCTACGAGCAGTACTTC
CASSRSGQGRYEQYF
>.|.|TRBJ2-2|13|TRBV28
TGTGCCAGCAGTTTTTCGGACACCGGGGAGCTGTTTTTT
CASSFSDTGELFF
>.|.|TRBJ2-2|13|TRBV5-1
TGCGCCAGCAGGGCCTCACACACCGGGGAGCTGTTTTTT
CASRASHTGELFF
>.|.|TRBJ2-7|17|TRBV5-4
TGTGCCAGCAGCCCTGGGGGGGGGCAAAGGAGCTCCTACGAGCAGTACTTC
CASSPGGGQRSSYEQYF
>.|.|TRBJ1-2|13|TRBV5-1
TGCGCCAGCAGCTTGGTTCCAGCGAATGGCTACACCTTC
CASSLVPANGYTF
>.|.|TRBJ2-7|13|TRBV5-4
TGTGCCAGCAGCTTGGCCTTCGGGGACGAGCAGTACTTC
CASSLAFGDEQYF
>.|.|TRBJ2-4|12|TRBV7-2
TGTGCCAGCAGCTTAGGGGCAAACATTCAGTACTTC
CASSLGANIQYF